This T cell receptor (beta chain) emerged from a study of shared clonotypes between healthy human individuals. About the study: A donor's plate count was three for CD4 naive and three for CD4 memory; CD8 naive had two and CD8 memory one. Study-wide results and caveats: For naive CD4 cells, roughly 5% of clonotypes were shared across a handful of donors.

This clone was recorded once. The antigen is unknown. This CDR3 has 15 amino acids. Germline-derived CDR1 and CDR2 are MNHEY and SVGAGI. Trimming left V 0 bases short and J 4 bases short, with 9 bases between. Profiling relied on immunoSEQ multiplex PCR, and the TCRdb table lists in-frame clones only, not all of them. The data contain fewer than 1.4 million clones, 78% of them seen just once; the ten biggest clones take up 0.55% to 0.7%. Sequenced input: memory CD4+ T cells from PBMCs. Subset noted: CD45RA-negative fraction. The gene calls are TRBV6-5 and TRBJ2-2; D is tentatively TRBD1 or TRBD2 (5 bases each). This clonotype was sampled from a man in his late teens or twenties in good health. Some clones in this sample may be carry-over from other donors' samples. As DNA, the CDR3 is TGTGCCAGCAGTTACTCGGGACGTTTCACCGGGGAGCTGTTTTTT. Protein product: CASSYSGRFTGELFF.